This TCR beta chain comes out of a study of control samples from healthy donors and cancer patients. Using immunoSEQ multiplex PCR, the repertoire was profiled, and TCRdb retains in-frame clones only, with some absent. Among approximately 44,000 clones listed, just over 70% were seen once. The germline V gene has CDR1 SQVTM and CDR2 ANQGSEA. V gave up 4 bases and J gave up 1 base; unmatched junction bases: 4. CDR3 length equals 14 residues. Sequences were obtained from formalin-fixed, paraffin-embedded tissue. The chain recombines TRBV29-1 with TRBJ2-7; the match to TRBD2 covers 10 bases. This TCR was sampled from a male donor with melanoma. The CDR3 nucleotides read TGCAGCGTTGTGAGGACTAGCGGATCCTACGAGCAGTACTTC. This encodes CSVVRTSGSYEQYF.